This entry features one TCR beta chain sequence. What it binds is not known. This entry comes from a study of cytomegalovirus exposure and HLA in healthy donors. Overall study findings and caveats: High specificity and sensitivity for cytomegalovirus status were reported for the classifier.

The donors gave bone marrow, and they were healthy. CDR1 is LNHNV and CDR2 is YYDKDF in the germline V gene (reference sequence). Trimming cost V 3 bases and J 3 bases, with 18 bases left between them. The CDR3 runs 16 residues. The PCR had 60 Vbeta and 13 Jbeta primers. The assay was immunoSEQ multiplex PCR, and TCRdb's table has in-frame clones only and misses some. The repertoire holds 130,000 or so clones, with more than 80% as singletons. V is TRBV15 and J is TRBJ2-7, with D maybe TRBD1 (6 bases). The sequencing input was PBMCs. The TCR sequence derives from a woman aged 25 to 45 in good health and CMV-seropositive. The CDR3 reads CATSRDRRDGVYEQYF. CDR3 nucleotide sequence: TGTGCCACCAGCAGGGACAGACGGGATGGGGTCTACGAGCAGTACTTC.